A selection of T cell receptor beta chains follows, all from one sample in a study of post-analysis software for immune sequencing data. One entry per CDR3 protein, called by TCRdb with MiXCR from the PCR reads. Of roughly 700,000 distinct CDR3 sequences listed, just under 30% are singletons. The sequenced sample consisted of blood. The receptors originated from a girl aged 10-17 years with multiple sclerosis. Both conserved end residues are trimmed from each CDR3.

V gene: TRBV27
CDR3 protein: ASSPHGNLQETQY

V gene: TRBV12-3/TRBV12-4
CDR3 protein: ASKRYPGELF

V gene: TRBV25-1
CDR3 protein: ASSEGGGGVVIYNEQF

V gene: TRBV11-1
CDR3 protein: ASSLGPGQGEDNEQF

V gene: TRBV5-1
CDR3 protein: ASSSERRVSKQF

V gene: TRBV20-1
CDR3 protein: SVSLSVGETQY

V gene: TRBV2
CDR3 protein: ASRGRGVRKNLSLYGYT

V gene: TRBV28
CDR3 protein: ASRSTPYEQY

V gene: TRBV4-3
CDR3 protein: AGSQDEASGSWETQY

V gene: TRBV6-5
CDR3 protein: ASSYSSGFYGYT

V gene: TRBV7-6
CDR3 protein: ASSAGAGQF

V gene: TRBV10-3
CDR3 protein: ATRGRTGDTGELF

V gene: TRBV7-2
CDR3 protein: ASSFSGRLAGGSYEQY

V gene: TRBV28
CDR3 protein: ASSFSLGTNTEAF

V gene: TRBV5-1
CDR3 protein: ASSLWTSGINNEQF

V gene: TRBV9
CDR3 protein: ASSAGTARDYNEQF

V gene: TRBV7-9
CDR3 protein: ASNNSPDQSSYNEQF

V gene: TRBV20-1
CDR3 protein: SASGYELAKNIQY

V gene: TRBV20-1
CDR3 protein: SATGTTNTGELF

V gene: TRBV6-5
CDR3 protein: ASSYGGRRTEAF